This T cell receptor (beta chain) comes out of a study of control samples from healthy donors and cancer patients (dated by TCRdb to the early 2020s). Preparation of the library involved the immunoSEQ multiplex PCR assay. In its TCRdb copy, this immuneACCESS table keeps in-frame sequences only and misses some clones. Where compared with another copy, unresolved V genes explain less than half of these, and the others have no known cause. The sample table holds 200,000 to 250,000 clones, of which roughly 94% were seen once. In total, the top ten clones hold about 1.4% of the sample. With respect to this clone: The target of this receptor is not known. Qualities for individual bases were not recorded, and no much larger clone is one base off.

The CDR3 spans 14 residues, from the cysteine through the phenylalanine. Only the CDR3 region is kept as DNA, spanning 42 bases read in frame from base 1. For this chain, trimming is 4 bases at the V end and 1 base at the J end, and the number of junction bases without a gene match is 3. From a lookup of the germline V gene, CDR1 and CDR2 are SGHRS and YFSETQ. The receptor's source is a man aged 50 or older in good health. The sample was blood. The sequence is built from TRBV5-1 and TRBJ1-1, with TRBD1 matching 8 junction bases. For the CDR3, the sequence is CASSPQGANTEAFF. The sequence in DNA is TGCGCCAGCAGCCCGCAGGGGGCGAACACTGAAGCTTTCTTT.